The rows below give T cell receptor beta chains drawn from one sample of a study of neurological immune-mediated disorders. TCRdb ran MiXCR on the 5' RACE reads and lists one entry per CDR3 protein. The sample records about 50,000 distinct CDR3 sequences, about 4% being singletons. The specimen sequenced was PBMCs. These receptor sequences come from a man aged 50 to 59 with multiple sclerosis. The CDR3 runs from the conserved cysteine through the conserved F or W. The D gene is left open where the match is weak. For some rows the clone size is stated as once, few or many, or as a class when expanded; others skip it.

>TRBV12-3/TRBV12-4|TRBJ2-1|many|-
CASSLSEAGEQFF
TGTGCCAGCAGCCTCTCGGAGGCGGGTGAGCAGTTCTTC
>TRBV12-3/TRBV12-4|TRBJ1-5|many|TRBD1
CASSEGQGNQPQHF
TGTGCCAGCAGTGAGGGACAGGGGAATCAGCCCCAGCATTTT
>TRBV12-3/TRBV12-4|TRBJ2-7|many|TRBD1
CASSFRIGQGGSYEQYF
TGTGCCAGCAGTTTCCGGATAGGACAGGGAGGTTCCTACGAGCAGTACTTC
>TRBV20-1|TRBJ2-5|few|-
CSAVGGGAQETQYF
TGCAGTGCCGTAGGGGGAGGGGCCCAAGAGACCCAGTACTTC
>TRBV7-3|TRBJ2-2|many|-
CASRGRANTGELFF
TGTGCCAGCAGGGGACGGGCGAACACCGGGGAGCTGTTTTTT
>TRBV18|TRBJ1-1|many|-
CASSPLGENTEAFF
TGTGCCAGCTCACCACTCGGAGAAAACACTGAAGCTTTCTTT
>TRBV29-1|TRBJ1-3|many|-
CSAAIVAGGVDTIYF
TGCAGCGCTGCGATAGTGGCCGGCGGGGTCGACACCATATATTTT
>TRBV5-1|TRBJ2-1|few|-
CANSSRGAEQFF
TGCGCCAACAGCTCTAGGGGAGCTGAGCAGTTCTTC
>TRBV6-2/TRBV6-3|TRBJ1-1|-|-
CASNPRGNTEAFF
TGTGCCAGCAACCCTCGGGGGAACACTGAAGCTTTCTTT
>TRBV27|TRBJ2-7|many|-
CASSLEGGTYEQYF
TGTGCCAGCAGTTTAGAGGGCGGTACCTACGAGCAGTACTTC
>TRBV12-3/TRBV12-4|TRBJ1-6|many|-
CASTPPGAYNSPLHF
TGTGCCAGCACTCCCCCAGGGGCCTATAATTCACCCCTCCACTTT
>TRBV4-1|TRBJ2-3|many|TRBD2
CASRGGRSTDTQYF
TGCGCCAGCAGAGGCGGGAGGAGCACAGATACGCAGTATTTT
>TRBV5-1|TRBJ2-7|few|TRBD1
CASSLENRGATYEQYF
TGCGCCAGCAGCTTGGAGAACAGGGGGGCAACCTACGAGCAGTACTTC